This T cell receptor (beta chain) was recovered during a study of T-cell memory formation after mild COVID-19. This clonotype came up a few times. Its antigen remains unknown. Per germline, CDR1 KGHDR and CDR2 SFDVKD. The CDR3 contains 15 residues. With 3 bases removed from V and 2 bases from J, the gap between germline ends came to 10 bases. Overall study results and limits: Confirmation of SARS-CoV-2 specificity was lacking for second-wave clones peaking day 37.

TCRdb itself ran the 5' RACE reads through MiXCR, one entry per CDR3 protein. The table includes 170,000 or so distinct CDR3 sequences, over 20% detected once. V usage is TRBV24-1 and J usage is TRBJ1-5; D gene ambiguous. Sequencing used PBMCs or a T cell subset sorted from them (not recorded which). The source of this sequence is an adult woman who had mild COVID-19 (a few samples of this study predate the infection). Cell type and time point are not known. CDR3 loop: CATSDRGGGNQPQHF. CDR3 DNA sequence: TGTGCCACCAGTGATCGGGGTGGTGGCAATCAGCCCCAGCATTTT.